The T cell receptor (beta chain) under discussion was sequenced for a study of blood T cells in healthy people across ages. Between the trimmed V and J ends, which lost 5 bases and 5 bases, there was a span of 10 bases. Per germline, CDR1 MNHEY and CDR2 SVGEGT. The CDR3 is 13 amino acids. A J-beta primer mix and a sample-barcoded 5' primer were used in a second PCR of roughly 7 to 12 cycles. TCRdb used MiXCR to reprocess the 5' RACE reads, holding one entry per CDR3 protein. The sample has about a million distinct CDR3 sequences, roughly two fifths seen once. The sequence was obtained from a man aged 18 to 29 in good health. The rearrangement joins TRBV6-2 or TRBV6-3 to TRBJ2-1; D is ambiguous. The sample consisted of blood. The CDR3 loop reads CASSDRVDNEQFF. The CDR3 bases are TGTGCCAGCAGTGACCGGGTCGACAATGAGCAGTTCTTC.